This TCR beta chain was recorded in a study of cytomegalovirus exposure and HLA in healthy donors. For the study at large: A preliminary data release comprised around 85 million unique TCRs obtained from HLA-typed donors. Whole-study results and caveats: The availability of immune exposure information extended only to CMV serostatus. Associated with cytomegalovirus, according to the listing, were 150 to 200 TCR beta chains. CMV antigen specificity was confirmed in vitro for a few CMV-associated chains.

In the PCR, 60 Vbeta and 13 Jbeta primers were used. Using immunoSEQ multiplex PCR, the repertoire was profiled, and TCRdb retains in-frame clones only, with some absent. The sample records fewer than 250,000 clones, about three quarters being singletons. As regards this clone: Its antigen is currently unknown.

This clonotype originated in a man between 18 and 35 years old in good health and CMV-seronegative. The sequenced sample was PBMCs.

Here the CDR3 DNA reads TGTGCCAGCTCAACATACGACTCCTACGAGCAGTACTTC. Protein product: CASSTYDSYEQYF. The chain has TRBV18 and TRBJ2-7; D unresolved. V lost 5 bases, J lost 0 bases, and 8 bases lay in between. Germline V lookup: CDR1 KGHSH, CDR2 LQKENI. The CDR3 extends over 13 amino acids.